What follows are 5 T cell receptor beta chains derived from one specimen sequenced in a study of T cell responses to AZD1222 COVID-19 vaccine. Method: immunoSEQ multiplex PCR; TCRdb's copy keeps in-frame clones and lacks some. The sample contains 80,000 to 100,000 clones, 80% to 90% of which appear only once. This specimen was peripheral blood, taken 28 days after the second AZD1222 dose. These receptors were taken from an adult who received the AZD1222 COVID-19 vaccine.

The chain couples TRBV5-4 to TRBJ2-2; 9 bases match TRBD2. The CDR3 runs to 16 residues. The V gene's germline CDR1 is SGHNT and CDR2 YYREEE (reference sequence). V trimming: 3 bases; J trimming: 4 bases; junction bases outside the gene matches: 7. The CDR3 DNA reads TGTGCCAGCAGCTCGCGGGGGGGCGGTACCACCGGGGAGCTGTTTTTT. Encoded protein: CASSSRGGGTTGELFF.

As concerns this clone: Germline and junction disagree at one end, which may indicate a read error. V is TRBV7-7 and J is TRBJ2-3; 8 bases are a match to TRBD2. This CDR3 is built from 15 residues. Germline V gene data show CDR1 as SSHAT and CDR2 as FNYEAQ (reference sequence). The CDR3 spells CASSFAGGRTDTQYF. The CDR3 DNA follows: TGTGCTAGCAGCTTCGCGGGAGGACGCACAGATACGCAGTATTTT.

The chain employs TRBV7-2 and TRBJ2-2, with D possibly matching TRBD1 (6 bases). V lost 3 bases to trimming and J lost 4 bases, with 15 bases between them. The CDR3 loop spans 16 amino acids. Germline CDR1 reads SGHTA; CDR2 reads FQGNSA. DNA for the CDR3: TGTGCCAGCAGCTTCTGGCAGGGGCTTACCACCGGGGAGCTGTTTTTT. It yields the protein CASSFWQGLTTGELFF.

This clone was seen more than once but under ten times. The chain links TRBV6-5 to TRBJ1-2; D not certain. Deletions cut 6 bases from V and 8 bases from J, with 16 bases between. This CDR3 is 13 amino acids long. The germline V gene encodes CDR1 MNHEY and CDR2 SVGAGI. CDR3 in DNA: TGTGCCAGCAGGAGGGAGGGATTCGGGGGCTACACCTTC. It translates to CASRREGFGGYTF.

The rearrangement uses TRBV19 and TRBJ2-7, with 9 bases matching TRBD1. The germline gives CDR1 LNHDA, CDR2 SQIVND (reference sequence). This CDR3 is built from 13 residues. CDR3 amino acids: CAAGQGSSYEQYF. For the CDR3, the DNA is TGTGCAGCGGGACAGGGAAGTTCCTACGAGCAGTACTTC.